A selection of T cell receptor beta chains follows, all from one sample in a study of T cell repertoires and HLA-DP antigens. These receptors have no known antigen. TCRdb's table, derived via immunoSEQ multiplex PCR, lists solely in-frame clones and lacks some. The table lists approximately 110,000 clones, approximately 92% of them singletons. Sequencing was carried out using CD4+ T cells from PBMCs. The receptors were gathered from a woman under 30 in good health and CMV-seronegative. Both conserved end residues are part of each CDR3. The D gene is left open where the match is weak. Size tells how often a clone was seen (once, few, many) or the class of an expanded clone, and some rows leave it out.

j_gene,v_gene,abundance,d_gene,CDR3aa,CDR3nt
TRBJ2-1,TRBV29-1,NA,TRBD2,CSVEGGLAGVGEQFF,TGCAGCGTTGAAGGCGGACTAGCGGGAGTAGGTGAGCAGTTCTTC
TRBJ1-2,TRBV18,NA,NA,CASSPGVGVDYGYTF,TGTGCCAGCTCCCCCGGAGTAGGGGTCGACTATGGCTACACCTTC
TRBJ2-5,TRBV5-4,NA,TRBD1,CASSGRMGTGGQETQYF,TGTGCCAGCAGCGGGCGGATGGGGACAGGGGGCCAAGAGACCCAGTACTTC
TRBJ2-5,TRBV19,NA,TRBD2,CASSMISGRAETQYF,TGTGCCAGTAGTATGATTAGCGGGAGGGCGGAGACCCAGTACTTC
TRBJ2-5,TRBV9,once,TRBD2,CASSVSLAAQETQYF,TGTGCCAGCAGCGTTTCACTAGCGGCCCAAGAGACCCAGTACTTC
TRBJ2-3,TRBV7-2,NA,TRBD1,CASSLGDRGRTDTQYF,TGTGCCAGCAGCTTAGGAGACAGGGGACGCACAGATACGCAGTATTTT
TRBJ2-2,TRBV9,NA,NA,CASSGTHDQAGELFF,TGTGCCAGCAGCGGGACCCATGATCAGGCCGGGGAGCTGTTTTTT
TRBJ2-1,TRBV7-3,NA,NA,CASSLRGVTHNEQFF,TGTGCCAGCAGCTTAAGGGGGGTTACCCACAATGAGCAGTTCTTC
TRBJ2-3,TRBV6-5,NA,NA,CASSRTSTDTQYF,TGTGCCAGCTCCCGGACTAGCACAGATACGCAGTATTTT
TRBJ2-1,TRBV28,NA,TRBD1,CASRPKQGGSYNEQFF,TGTGCCAGCAGGCCGAAACAGGGGGGCTCCTACAATGAGCAGTTCTTC
TRBJ2-3,TRBV10-1,NA,TRBD2,CASSEPGLAGGRTDTQYF,TGCGCCAGCAGTGAGCCGGGGCTAGCGGGGGGACGCACAGATACGCAGTATTTT
TRBJ2-1,TRBV29-1,NA,TRBD2,CSVKQRGRYNEQFF,TGCAGCGTCAAGCAGCGGGGGAGATACAATGAGCAGTTCTTC
TRBJ2-5,TRBV11-2,NA,NA,CASSFQETQYF,TGTGCCAGCAGCTTTCAGGAGACCCAGTACTTC
TRBJ1-1,TRBV5-1,NA,NA,CASSRDKKTEAFF,TGCGCCAGCAGCCGGGACAAAAAAACTGAAGCTTTCTTT
TRBJ2-1,TRBV6-4,NA,TRBD2,CASSDSFQRGDYNEQFF,TGTGCCAGCAGTGACTCTTTCCAGCGGGGGGACTACAATGAGCAGTTCTTC
TRBJ1-2,TRBV28,NA,NA,CATAFGGNYGYTF,TGTGCCACCGCATTTGGAGGAAACTATGGCTACACCTTC
TRBJ2-7,TRBV5-6,NA,NA,CASSSPGGVSYEQYF,TGTGCCAGCAGCTCCCCAGGGGGGGTGAGCTACGAGCAGTACTTC
TRBJ1-6,TRBV5-5,once,TRBD1,CASSGGQVGNSPLHF,TGTGCCAGCAGCGGGGGACAGGTTGGCAATTCACCCCTCCACTTT
TRBJ2-1,TRBV10-2,NA,TRBD2,CASSEASSGIWNEQFF,TGCGCCAGCAGTGAGGCGTCTAGCGGGATATGGAATGAGCAGTTCTTC
TRBJ2-6,TRBV7-2,NA,NA,CASSLFSGHSGANVLTF,TGTGCCAGCAGCTTATTCTCGGGACACTCTGGGGCCAACGTCCTGACTTTC
TRBJ1-5,TRBV2,NA,NA,CASAVSRANQPQHF,TGTGCCAGCGCCGTCTCGAGGGCCAATCAGCCCCAGCATTTT
TRBJ2-3,TRBV19,NA,TRBD2,CASSPLERGGDTQYF,TGTGCCAGTAGTCCTCTGGAGCGGGGAGGAGATACGCAGTATTTT
TRBJ2-1,TRBV29-1,NA,TRBD2,CSVGRGGYNEQFF,TGCAGCGTTGGCCGCGGGGGATACAATGAGCAGTTCTTC
TRBJ1-5,TRBV7-2,NA,NA,CASSPRRQGDSNQPQHF,TGTGCCAGCAGCCCCCGACGGCAGGGCGATAGCAATCAGCCCCAGCATTTT
TRBJ2-5,TRBV4-1,NA,TRBD1,CASSQGDRDQETQYF,TGCGCCAGCAGCCAAGGGGACAGGGACCAAGAGACCCAGTACTTC
TRBJ2-1,TRBV19,NA,NA,CASRGPLWNEQFF,TGTGCCAGTAGGGGGCCCTTGTGGAATGAGCAGTTCTTC
TRBJ2-2,TRBV10-1,NA,NA,CASKDGNGELFF,TGCGCCAGTAAGGACGGTAACGGGGAGCTGTTTTTT
TRBJ2-2,TRBV5-4,once,TRBD1,CASSPTGGGNTGELFF,TGTGCCAGCAGCCCAACAGGGGGCGGGAACACCGGGGAGCTGTTTTTT
TRBJ2-4,TRBV28,NA,NA,CASRTQGEGKNIQYF,TGTGCCAGCAGGACACAGGGGGAGGGCAAAAACATTCAGTACTTC
TRBJ2-5,TRBV25-1,NA,NA,CASTGQGGETQYF,TGTGCCAGCACCGGACAGGGAGGGGAGACCCAGTACTTC
TRBJ1-1,TRBV19,NA,NA,CASSMNGNTEAFF,TGTGCCAGTAGTATGAACGGGAACACTGAAGCTTTCTTT
TRBJ2-3,TRBV15,NA,NA,CATSTSGQQAITDTQYF,TGTGCCACCAGCACGTCAGGACAGCAAGCAATCACAGATACGCAGTATTTT
TRBJ1-5,TRBV7-2,NA,NA,CASSLGRQGKVWGNQPQHF,TGTGCCAGCAGCTTAGGGCGCCAGGGGAAAGTTTGGGGGAATCAGCCCCAGCATTTT
TRBJ2-6,TRBV29-1,NA,NA,CSVEGGGPAGANVLTF,TGCAGCGTTGAAGGCGGTGGCCCCGCAGGGGCCAACGTCCTGACTTTC
TRBJ2-7,TRBV7-2,NA,TRBD2,CASSLTSGNVHEQYF,TGTGCCAGCAGCCTCACTAGCGGGAACGTCCACGAGCAGTACTTC
TRBJ2-7,TRBV27,NA,TRBD2,CASTAGLAGVYEQYF,TGTGCCAGCACCGCTGGACTAGCGGGGGTCTACGAGCAGTACTTC
TRBJ1-2,TRBV6-5,NA,NA,CASSYTRVSYGYTF,TGTGCCAGCAGTTACACCAGAGTATCTTATGGCTACACCTTC
TRBJ2-2,TRBV10-2,NA,TRBD2,CASRSSGRISGGELFF,TGCGCCAGCAGATCTAGCGGGAGGATCTCCGGGGGGGAGCTGTTTTTT
TRBJ1-1,TRBV7-8,NA,TRBD1,CASSPHGTGRGTEAFF,TGTGCCAGCAGCCCCCACGGGACAGGACGAGGCACTGAAGCTTTCTTT
TRBJ2-5,TRBV15,NA,TRBD1,CATSRGGQGETQYF,TGTGCCACCAGCAGAGGTGGACAGGGAGAGACCCAGTACTTC
TRBJ2-5,TRBV28,NA,TRBD2,CASMRLAGGVETQYF,TGTGCCAGCATGCGACTAGCGGGAGGAGTAGAGACCCAGTACTTC
TRBJ2-6,TRBV4-3,NA,NA,CASSHPPGTAGANVLTF,TGCGCCAGCAGCCACCCCCCCGGGACCGCTGGGGCCAACGTCCTGACTTTC
TRBJ2-1,TRBV5-1,NA,TRBD2,CASSSLAGGANEQFF,TGCGCCAGCAGCTCCCTAGCGGGAGGGGCAAATGAGCAGTTCTTC
TRBJ2-3,TRBV6-5,NA,NA,CASSPTTDTQYF,TGTGCCAGCAGCCCGACCACAGATACGCAGTATTTT
TRBJ1-6,TRBV9,once,NA,CASARSRERNSPLHF,TGTGCCAGCGCTAGGAGCAGGGAAAGGAATTCACCCCTCCACTTT
TRBJ2-5,TRBV2,NA,TRBD2,CASSVLSGGGQETQYF,TGTGCCAGCAGTGTACTTAGCGGGGGGGGCCAAGAGACCCAGTACTTC
TRBJ2-3,TRBV4-3,NA,TRBD1,CASSQGQSTSTDTQYF,TGCGCCAGCAGCCAGGGACAGTCGACTTCCACAGATACGCAGTATTTT
TRBJ1-4,TRBV2,NA,TRBD1,CASSPTGGDEKLFF,TGTGCCAGCAGCCCCACAGGGGGCGACGAAAAACTGTTTTTT
TRBJ1-5,TRBV2,NA,NA,CASMKESVEQPQHF,TGTGCCAGCATGAAGGAGTCGGTGGAACAGCCCCAGCATTTT
TRBJ1-2,TRBV9,NA,NA,CASNVGFGGYTF,TGTGCCAGCAACGTAGGGTTTGGTGGCTACACCTTC
TRBJ1-3,TRBV18,NA,TRBD1,CASSAGQASGNTIYF,TGTGCCAGCTCAGCAGGACAGGCCTCTGGAAACACCATATATTTT
TRBJ2-1,TRBV4-1,NA,TRBD2,CASSQDRLAGGPLGEQFF,TGCGCCAGCAGCCAAGATCGCCTAGCGGGAGGGCCTCTGGGTGAGCAGTTCTTC
TRBJ2-3,TRBV7-3,NA,NA,CASRERGSSTDTQYF,TGTGCCAGCAGGGAAAGGGGGTCATCCACAGATACGCAGTATTTT
TRBJ2-5,TRBV29-1,NA,NA,CSVQKVPQETQYF,TGCAGCGTCCAAAAGGTCCCGCAAGAGACCCAGTACTTC
TRBJ2-1,TRBV14,NA,NA,CASSRTWRPNEQFF,TGTGCCAGCAGCCGTACATGGAGGCCCAATGAGCAGTTCTTC